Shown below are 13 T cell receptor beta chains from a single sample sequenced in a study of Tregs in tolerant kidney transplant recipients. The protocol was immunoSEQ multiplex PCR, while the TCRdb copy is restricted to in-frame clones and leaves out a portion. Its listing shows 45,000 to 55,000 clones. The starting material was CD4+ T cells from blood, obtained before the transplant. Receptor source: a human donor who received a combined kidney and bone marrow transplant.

CDR3 bases read: TGCAGTGCTAGTGTCCGGGGGTACGAG. Amino acids: CSASVRGYE. The CDR3 reads in full as CSASVRGYEQYF. This chain links TRBV20-1 with TRBJ2-7; D might be TRBD2 (6 bases). The read comes to an end 3 residues before the CDR3 does, leaving the germline J gene to fill in the end. The CDR3 consists of 12 residues. CDR1 is DFQATT and CDR2 is SNEGSKA in the germline V gene (reference sequence). Trimming left V 3 bases short and J 4 bases short, with 10 bases between.

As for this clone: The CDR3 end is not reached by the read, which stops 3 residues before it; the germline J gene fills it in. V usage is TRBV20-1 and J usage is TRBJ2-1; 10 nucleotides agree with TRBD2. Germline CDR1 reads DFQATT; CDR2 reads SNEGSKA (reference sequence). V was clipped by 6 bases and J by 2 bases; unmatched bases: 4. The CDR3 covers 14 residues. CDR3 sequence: CSARLAGAYNEQFF. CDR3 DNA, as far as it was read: TGCAGTGCAAGACTAGCGGGCGCCTACAATGAG.

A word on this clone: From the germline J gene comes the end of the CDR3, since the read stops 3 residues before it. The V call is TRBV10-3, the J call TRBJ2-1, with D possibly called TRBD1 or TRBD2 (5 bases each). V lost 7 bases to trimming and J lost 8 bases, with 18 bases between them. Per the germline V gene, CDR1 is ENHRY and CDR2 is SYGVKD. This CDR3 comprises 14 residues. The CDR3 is CAIKRAQGRHEQFF. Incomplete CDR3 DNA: TGTGCCATCAAGAGGGCTCAGGGTAGGCATGAG.

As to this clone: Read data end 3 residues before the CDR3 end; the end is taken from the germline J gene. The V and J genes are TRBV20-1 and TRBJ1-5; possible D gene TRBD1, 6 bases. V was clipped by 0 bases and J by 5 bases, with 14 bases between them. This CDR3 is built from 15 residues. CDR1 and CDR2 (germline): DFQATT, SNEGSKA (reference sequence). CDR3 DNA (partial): TGCAGTGCTAGAGATTTGGGGGCAACCCATCAGCCC. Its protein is CSARDLGATHQP. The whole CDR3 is CSARDLGATHQPQHF.

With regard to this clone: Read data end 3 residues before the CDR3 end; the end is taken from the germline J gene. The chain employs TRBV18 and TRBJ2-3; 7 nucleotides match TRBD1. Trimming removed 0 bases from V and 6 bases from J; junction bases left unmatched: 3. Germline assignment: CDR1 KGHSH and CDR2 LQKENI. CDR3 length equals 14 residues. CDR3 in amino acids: CASSPPSDRDTQYF. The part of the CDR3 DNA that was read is TGTGCCAGCTCACCACCGTCGGACAGGGATACG.

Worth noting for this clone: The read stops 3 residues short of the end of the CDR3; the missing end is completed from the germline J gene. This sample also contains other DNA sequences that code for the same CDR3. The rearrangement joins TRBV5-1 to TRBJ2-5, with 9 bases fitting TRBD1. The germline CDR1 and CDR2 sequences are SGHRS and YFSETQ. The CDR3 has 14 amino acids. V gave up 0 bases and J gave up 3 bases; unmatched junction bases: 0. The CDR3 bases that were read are TGCGCCAGCAGCTTGGGGACAGGGGAAGAGACC. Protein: CASSLGTGEET. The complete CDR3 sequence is CASSLGTGEETQYF.

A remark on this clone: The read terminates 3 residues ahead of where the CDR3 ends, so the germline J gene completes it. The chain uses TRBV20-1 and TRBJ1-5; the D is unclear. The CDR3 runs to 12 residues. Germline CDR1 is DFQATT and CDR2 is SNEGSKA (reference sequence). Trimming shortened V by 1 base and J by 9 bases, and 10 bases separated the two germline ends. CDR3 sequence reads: CSARGGSGPQHF. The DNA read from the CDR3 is TGCAGTGCTAGAGGAGGGTCCGGGCCC.

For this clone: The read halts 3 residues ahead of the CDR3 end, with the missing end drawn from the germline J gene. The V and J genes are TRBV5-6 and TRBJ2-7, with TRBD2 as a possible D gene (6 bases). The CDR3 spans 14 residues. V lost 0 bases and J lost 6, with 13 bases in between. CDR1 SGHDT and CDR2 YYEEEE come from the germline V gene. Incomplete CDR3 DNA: TGTGCCAGCAGCTTGGCGGGCGGGGTAGGCGAG. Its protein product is CASSLAGGVGE. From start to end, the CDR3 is CASSLAGGVGEQYF.

The chain's CDR3 is CASSQEPGLIYEQYF. The CDR3 bases that were read are TGCGCCAGCAGCCAAGAGCCTGGACTAATCTACGAG. The chain is built from TRBV5-1 and TRBJ2-7; tentative D call: TRBD2 (6 bases). The DNA ends 3 residues before the CDR3 does, and the rest of the CDR3 is filled in from the germline J gene. The CDR3 totals 15 residues. Germline values: CDR1 SGHRS, CDR2 YFSETQ. V lost 4 bases, J lost 3 bases, and 17 bases lay in between.

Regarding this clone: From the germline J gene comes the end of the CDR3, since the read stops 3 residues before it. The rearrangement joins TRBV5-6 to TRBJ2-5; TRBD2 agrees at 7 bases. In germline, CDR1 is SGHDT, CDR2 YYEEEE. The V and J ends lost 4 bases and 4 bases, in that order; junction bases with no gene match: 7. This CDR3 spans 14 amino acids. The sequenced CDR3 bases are TGTGCCAGCAGCAACATGGGGGGGGGAGAGACC. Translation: CASSNMGGGET. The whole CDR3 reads CASSNMGGGETQYF.

The CDR3 bases that were read are TGCGCCAGCAGCTTCCAGGGAGAAGAAAAA. Protein: CASSFQGEEK. The full CDR3 protein is CASSFQGEEKLFF. The chain combines TRBV5-1 with TRBJ1-4; D may be TRBD1 (5 bases). The read terminates 3 residues before the CDR3 end, so the remaining end is supplied by the germline J gene. V lost 2 bases and J lost 8, with 10 bases in between. The CDR3 runs to 13 residues. Germline CDR1 SGHRS, CDR2 YFSETQ.

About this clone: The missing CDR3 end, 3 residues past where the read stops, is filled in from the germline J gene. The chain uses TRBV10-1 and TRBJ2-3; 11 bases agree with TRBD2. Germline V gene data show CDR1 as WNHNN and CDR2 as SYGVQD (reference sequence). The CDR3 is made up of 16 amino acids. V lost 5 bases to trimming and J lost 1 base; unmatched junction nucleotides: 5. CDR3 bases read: TGCGCCAGCAGTAAGGGGACTAGCGGTCGCACAGATACG. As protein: CASSKGTSGRTDT. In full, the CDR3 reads CASSKGTSGRTDTQYF.

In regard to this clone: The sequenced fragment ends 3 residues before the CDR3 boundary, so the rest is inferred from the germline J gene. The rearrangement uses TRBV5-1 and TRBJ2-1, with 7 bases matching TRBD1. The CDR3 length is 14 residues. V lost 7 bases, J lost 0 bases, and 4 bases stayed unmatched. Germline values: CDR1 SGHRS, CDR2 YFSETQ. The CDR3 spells CASCRDSSYNEQFF. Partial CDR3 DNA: TGCGCCAGCTGTCGGGACAGCTCCTACAATGAG.